This TCR beta chain came from a study of post-analysis software for immune sequencing data. On the study more broadly: The disease courses covered relapsing-remitting, secondary progressive and progressive-relapsing multiple sclerosis. General observations from the study: TRBV5-6, TRBV5-1 and TRBV20-1 were among roughly 5 TRBV segments more frequent in patients than controls.

This clonotype was seen a few times. The antigen remains unidentified. Unique molecular identifiers featured in each of the TCR beta cDNA libraries. TCRdb fed the PCR reads into MiXCR, producing one record per CDR3 protein. The repertoire holds fewer than 700,000 distinct CDR3 sequences, about 40% seen once, with around 1.7% in the top ten. V was clipped by 1 base and J by 3 bases; unmatched bases: 5. Germline V gives CDR1 SGHKS, CDR2 YYEKEE (reference sequence). The CDR3 extends over 15 amino acids. Sequences were obtained from blood. The receptor comes from a girl aged 10-17 years with multiple sclerosis. J is TRBJ2-7 and V is TRBV5-5, with 9 bases fitting TRBD1. The CDR3 nucleotides are TGTGCCAGCAGCTTGACGACAGGGGGTCTCTACGAGCAGTACTTC. Amino acids: CASSLTTGGLYEQYF.